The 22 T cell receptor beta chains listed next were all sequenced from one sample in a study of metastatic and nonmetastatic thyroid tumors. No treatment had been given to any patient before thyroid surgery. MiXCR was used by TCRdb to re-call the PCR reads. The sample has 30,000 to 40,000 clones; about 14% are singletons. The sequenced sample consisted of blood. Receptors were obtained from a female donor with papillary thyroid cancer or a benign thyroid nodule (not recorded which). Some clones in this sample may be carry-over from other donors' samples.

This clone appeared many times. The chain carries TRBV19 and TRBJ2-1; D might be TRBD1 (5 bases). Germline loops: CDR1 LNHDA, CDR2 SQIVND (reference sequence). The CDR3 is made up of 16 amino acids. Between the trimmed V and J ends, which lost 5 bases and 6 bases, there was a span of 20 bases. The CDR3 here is CASSLRAGWKGNEQFF. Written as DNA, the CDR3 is TGTGCCAGTAGTCTAAGGGCAGGGTGGAAAGGCAATGAGCAGTTCTTC.

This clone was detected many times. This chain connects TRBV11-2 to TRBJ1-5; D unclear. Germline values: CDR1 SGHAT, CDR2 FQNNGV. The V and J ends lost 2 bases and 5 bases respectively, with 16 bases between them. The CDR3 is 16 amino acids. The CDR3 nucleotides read TGTGCCAGCAGCTTACTCGGCGGAGGGTTTGATCAGCCCCAGCATTTT. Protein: CASSLLGGGFDQPQHF.

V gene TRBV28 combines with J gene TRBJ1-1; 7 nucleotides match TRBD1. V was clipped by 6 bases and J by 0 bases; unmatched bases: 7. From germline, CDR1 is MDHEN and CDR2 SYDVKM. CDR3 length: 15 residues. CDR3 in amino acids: CASSLLGTVNTEAFF. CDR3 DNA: TGTGCCAGCAGCCTCCTGGGGACAGTGAACACTGAAGCTTTCTTT.

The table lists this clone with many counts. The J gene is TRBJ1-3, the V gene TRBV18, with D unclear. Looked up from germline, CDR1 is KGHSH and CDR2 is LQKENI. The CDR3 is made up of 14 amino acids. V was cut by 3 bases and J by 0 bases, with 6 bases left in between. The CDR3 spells CASSPELSGNTIYF. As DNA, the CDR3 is TGTGCCAGCTCACCGGAGCTCTCTGGAAACACCATATATTTT.

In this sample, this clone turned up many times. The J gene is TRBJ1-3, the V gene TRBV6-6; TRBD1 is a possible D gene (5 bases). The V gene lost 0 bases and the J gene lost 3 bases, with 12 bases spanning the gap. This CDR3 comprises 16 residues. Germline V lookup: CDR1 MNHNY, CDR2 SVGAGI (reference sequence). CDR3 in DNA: TGTGCCAGCAGTTACTCGGTCCGGCAGGGTGGAAACACCATATATTTT. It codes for CASSYSVRQGGNTIYF.

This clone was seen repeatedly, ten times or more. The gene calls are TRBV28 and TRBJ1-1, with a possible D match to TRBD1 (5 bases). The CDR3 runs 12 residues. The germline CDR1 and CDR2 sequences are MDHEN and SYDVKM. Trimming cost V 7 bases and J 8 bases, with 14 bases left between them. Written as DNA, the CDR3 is TGTGCCAGCACAGGGTGGTTGGTCGAAGCTTTCTTT. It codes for CASTGWLVEAFF. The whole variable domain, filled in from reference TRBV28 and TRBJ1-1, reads DVKVTQSSRYLVKRTGEKVFLECVQDMDHENMFWYRQDPGLGLRLIYFSYDVKMKEKGDIPEGYSVSREKKERFSLILESASTNQTSMYLCASTGWLVEAFFGQGTRLTVV.

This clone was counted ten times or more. The CDR3 DNA reads as TGTGCCAGCAGTTACACCCGCGTAGATGAGCAGTTCTTC. Protein: CASSYTRVDEQFF. The V call is TRBV6-6, the J call TRBJ2-1; D is unresolved. Deletions cut 2 bases from V and 8 bases from J, with 10 bases between. This CDR3 contains 13 residues. Looked up from germline, CDR1 is MNHNY and CDR2 is SVGAGI (reference sequence).

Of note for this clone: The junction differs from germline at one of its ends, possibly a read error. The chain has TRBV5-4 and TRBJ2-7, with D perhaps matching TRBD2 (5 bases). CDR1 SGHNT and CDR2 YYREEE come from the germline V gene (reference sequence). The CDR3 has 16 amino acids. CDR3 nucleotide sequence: TGTGCCAGCAGCTTGGGAGTTCGGCTAGCTCCCTACGAGCTGTACTTC. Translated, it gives CASSLGVRLAPYELYF.

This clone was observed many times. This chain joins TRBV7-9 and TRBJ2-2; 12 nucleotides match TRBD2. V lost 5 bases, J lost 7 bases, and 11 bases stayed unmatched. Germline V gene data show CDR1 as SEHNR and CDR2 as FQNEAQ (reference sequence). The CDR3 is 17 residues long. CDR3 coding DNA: TGTGCCAGCAGCAGTCCTAGCGGGAGGGCCGCTTTCGGGGAGCTGTTTTTT. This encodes CASSSPSGRAAFGELFF.

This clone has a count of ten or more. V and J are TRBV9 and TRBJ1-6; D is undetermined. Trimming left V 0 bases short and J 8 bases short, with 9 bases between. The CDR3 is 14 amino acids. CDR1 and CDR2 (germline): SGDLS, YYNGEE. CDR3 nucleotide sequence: TGTGCCAGCAGCGTAGAGACGAGGGATTCACCCCTCCACTTT. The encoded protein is CASSVETRDSPLHF.

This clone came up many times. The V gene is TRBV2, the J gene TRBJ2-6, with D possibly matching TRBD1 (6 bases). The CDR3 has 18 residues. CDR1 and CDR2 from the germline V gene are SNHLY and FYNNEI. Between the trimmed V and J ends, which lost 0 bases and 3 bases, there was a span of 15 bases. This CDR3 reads CASSEAHPGANGANVLTF. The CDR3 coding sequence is TGTGCCAGCAGTGAAGCGCATCCAGGGGCTAATGGGGCCAACGTCCTGACTTTC.

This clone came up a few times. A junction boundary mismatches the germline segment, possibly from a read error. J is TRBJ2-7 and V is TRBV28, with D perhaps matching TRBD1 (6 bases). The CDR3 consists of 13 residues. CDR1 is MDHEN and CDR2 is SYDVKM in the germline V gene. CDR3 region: CASSPQGTHEQHF. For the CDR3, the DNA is TGTGCCAGCAGTCCACAGGGTACCCACGAGCAGCACTTC.

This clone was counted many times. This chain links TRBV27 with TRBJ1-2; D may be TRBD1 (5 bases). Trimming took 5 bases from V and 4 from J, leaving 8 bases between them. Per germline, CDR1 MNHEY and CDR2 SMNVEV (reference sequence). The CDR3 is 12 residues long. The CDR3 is CASSDRIYGYTF. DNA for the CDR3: TGTGCCAGCAGTGACAGAATCTATGGCTACACCTTC.

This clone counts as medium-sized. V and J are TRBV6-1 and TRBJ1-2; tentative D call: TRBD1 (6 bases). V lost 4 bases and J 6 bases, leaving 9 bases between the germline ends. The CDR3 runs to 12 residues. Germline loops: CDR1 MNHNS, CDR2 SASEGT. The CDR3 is CASSADSHGYTF. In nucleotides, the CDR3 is TGTGCCAGCAGTGCGGACAGCCATGGCTACACCTTC.

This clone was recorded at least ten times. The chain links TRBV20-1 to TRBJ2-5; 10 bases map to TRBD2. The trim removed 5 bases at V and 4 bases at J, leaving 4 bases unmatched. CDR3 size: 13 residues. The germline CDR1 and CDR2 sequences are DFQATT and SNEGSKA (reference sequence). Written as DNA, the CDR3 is TGCAGTGCTTCCTTAGCGGGAGGAGAGACCCAGTACTTC. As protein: CSASLAGGETQYF.

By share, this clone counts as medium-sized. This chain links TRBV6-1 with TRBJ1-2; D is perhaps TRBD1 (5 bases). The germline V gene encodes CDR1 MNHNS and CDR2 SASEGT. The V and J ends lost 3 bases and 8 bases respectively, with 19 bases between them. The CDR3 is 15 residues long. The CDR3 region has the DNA TGTGCCAGCAGTGAGGGCGGAAGGGGATTACGGGGCTACACCTTC. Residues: CASSEGGRGLRGYTF.

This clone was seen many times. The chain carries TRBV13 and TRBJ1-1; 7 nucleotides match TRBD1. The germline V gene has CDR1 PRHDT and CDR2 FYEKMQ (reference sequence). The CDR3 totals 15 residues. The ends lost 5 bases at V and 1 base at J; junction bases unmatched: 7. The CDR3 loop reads CASSRRQGPNTEAFF. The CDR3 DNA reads TGTGCCAGCAGCAGAAGACAGGGTCCGAACACTGAAGCTTTCTTT.

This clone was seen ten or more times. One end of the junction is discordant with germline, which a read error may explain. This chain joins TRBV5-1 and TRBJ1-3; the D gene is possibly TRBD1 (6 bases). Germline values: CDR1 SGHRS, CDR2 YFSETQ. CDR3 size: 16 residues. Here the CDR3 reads CASSLAPGDSRNTIYF. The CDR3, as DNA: TGCGCCAGCAGCTTGGCCCCAGGGGACTCTAGAAACACCATATATTTT.

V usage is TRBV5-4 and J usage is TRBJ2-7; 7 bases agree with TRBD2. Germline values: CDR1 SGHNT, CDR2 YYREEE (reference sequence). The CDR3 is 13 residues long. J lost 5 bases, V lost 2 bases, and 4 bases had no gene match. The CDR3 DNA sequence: TGTGCCAGCAGCTTTCGCCTAGCGGACGAGCAGTACTTC. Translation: CASSFRLADEQYF.

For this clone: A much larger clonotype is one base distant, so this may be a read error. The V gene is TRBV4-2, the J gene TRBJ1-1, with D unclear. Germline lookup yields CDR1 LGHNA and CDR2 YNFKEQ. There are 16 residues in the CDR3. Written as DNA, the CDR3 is TGTGCCAGCAGGCAAGGCGTTGGAACAGCAAACACTGAAGCTTTCTTT. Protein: CASRQGVGTANTEAFF.

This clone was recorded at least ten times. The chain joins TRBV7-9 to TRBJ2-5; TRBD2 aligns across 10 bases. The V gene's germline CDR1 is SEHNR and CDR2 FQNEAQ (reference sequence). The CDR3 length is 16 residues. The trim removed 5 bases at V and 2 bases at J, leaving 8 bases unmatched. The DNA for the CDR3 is TGTGCCAGCAGCCCGCCACTAGCGGGAAGACAAGAGACCCAGTACTTC. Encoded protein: CASSPPLAGRQETQYF.

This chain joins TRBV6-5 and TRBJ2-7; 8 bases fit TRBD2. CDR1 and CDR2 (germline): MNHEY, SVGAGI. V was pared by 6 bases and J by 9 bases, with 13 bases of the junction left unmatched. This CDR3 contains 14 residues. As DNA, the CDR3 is TGTGCCAGCAGCTTACTAGCGGTAGATAACGGGCAGTACTTC. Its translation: CASSLLAVDNGQYF.